These 8 T cell receptor beta chains were all obtained from the same sample, sequenced in a study of CD8+ T cells in alopecia areata. Regarding treatment: oral pan-JAK inhibitor, 5-10 mg twice daily. Isolated RNA was reverse transcribed into cDNA used as the sequencing template. TCRdb's table, derived via immunoSEQ multiplex PCR, lists solely in-frame clones and lacks some. The repertoire has under 200,000 clones, about 60% of them found once; the top ten carry 12% to 15%. Specimen: CD4+ T cells sorted from blood, collected at week 24, from a patient treated with tofacitinib. The receptors come from a human donor with alopecia areata.

This clone was picked up a small number of times. The V call is TRBV11-2, the J call TRBJ1-2; no clear D gene. CDR3 length equals 14 residues. V was clipped by 1 base and J by 7 bases, with 13 bases between them. Per germline, CDR1 SGHAT and CDR2 FQNNGV. CDR3 coding DNA: TGTGCCAGCAGCTTAGCGGCCCCGGGGATTGGCTACACCTTC. Amino acids: CASSLAAPGIGYTF.

CDR3 sequence reads: CSVAGVLTWNTEAFF. The CDR3 coding sequence is TGCAGCGTTGCTGGTGTCCTTACCTGGAACACTGAAGCTTTCTTT. The V and J genes are TRBV29-1 and TRBJ1-1; D call uncertain. V lost 4 bases, J lost 1 base, and 16 bases lay in between. The CDR3 loop spans 15 amino acids. The germline V gene has CDR1 SQVTM and CDR2 ANQGSEA.

CDR3 protein: CASKYGSSYEQYF. CDR3 coding DNA: TGCGCCAGCAAGTATGGCAGCTCCTACGAGCAGTACTTC. The chain combines TRBV23-1 with TRBJ2-7; D call uncertain. TRBV23-1 is placed among ORFs of uncertain function. The V gene lost 7 bases and the J gene lost 0 bases, with 10 bases spanning the gap. This CDR3 is 13 amino acids long.

This CDR3 is CSVEGGNEKLFF. CDR3 bases: TGCAGCGTTGAGGGGGGGAATGAAAAACTGTTTTTT. The chain carries TRBV29-1 and TRBJ1-4, with D possibly TRBD1 on 5 matching bases. The CDR3 extends over 12 amino acids. V was cut by 3 bases and J by 5 bases, with 7 bases left in between. In germline, CDR1 is SQVTM, CDR2 ANQGSEA.

V gene TRBV18 combines with J gene TRBJ2-6, with no clear D. The CDR3 loop spans 14 amino acids. Germline-derived CDR1 and CDR2 are KGHSH and LQKENI. With 0 bases removed from V and 4 bases from J, the gap between germline ends came to 4 bases. CDR3 sequence: CASSPPVGANVLTF. CDR3 nucleotide sequence: TGTGCCAGCTCACCACCGGTAGGGGCCAACGTCCTGACTTTC.

About this clone: The sample carries other DNA sequences with the same CDR3. This rearrangement joins TRBV15 to TRBJ2-1, with 10 bases that match TRBD1. Losses at the gene ends were 3 bases for V and 3 bases for J; bases not matched to a gene: 5. Germline V gene sequence: CDR1 LNHNV, CDR2 YYDKDF (reference sequence). The CDR3 is made up of 16 amino acids. In nucleotides, the CDR3 is TGTGCCACCAGCAGGGAGGGACAGGGGATCTACAATGAGCAGTTCTTC. It is translated as CATSREGQGIYNEQFF.

There are a few counts of this clone. This sequence joins TRBV29-1 and TRBJ2-3, with 8 positions matching TRBD1. With V trimmed by 5 bases and J by 6 bases, 13 bases remained unmatched. CDR3 length: 15 amino acids. The germline V gene encodes CDR1 SQVTM and CDR2 ANQGSEA. The CDR3 reads CSVIPGGFASDTQYF. The CDR3 region has the DNA TGCAGCGTTATCCCAGGGGGCTTCGCGTCGGATACGCAGTATTTT.

This rearrangement joins TRBV7-3 to TRBJ1-1; D gene ambiguous. The CDR3 extends over 13 amino acids. The V gene lost 0 bases and the J gene lost 5 bases, with 7 bases spanning the gap. Germline V lookup: CDR1 SGHTA, CDR2 FQGTGA. CDR3 nucleotides: TGTGCCAGCAGCTTAACATCGGCAACTGAAGCTTTCTTT. It encodes CASSLTSATEAFF. Together with reference TRBV7-3 and TRBJ1-1, the CDR3 gives the full variable domain: GAGVSQTPSNKVTEKGKYVELRCDPISGHTALYWYRQSLGQGPEFLIYFQGTGAADDSGLPNDRFFAVRPEGSVSTLKIQRTERGDSAVYLCASSLTSATEAFFGQGTRLTVV.